This is a list of T cell receptor beta chains from one sample in a study of T cells in Graves' hyperthyroidism and ophthalmopathy. TCRdb fed the multiplex PCR reads into MiXCR, producing one record per CDR3 protein. The table includes around 500,000 distinct CDR3 sequences, about 16% detected once. The sample was blood. Receptor source: a woman aged 25-40 years with Graves' ophthalmopathy. The CDR3 runs from the conserved cysteine through the conserved F or W. A D gene is named only where the DNA matches it firmly. Clone size is not always given. Where it is, it says once, few, many or a class for expanded clones.

j_gene	v_gene	d_gene	abundance	CDR3nt	CDR3aa
TRBJ1-1	TRBV15	.	.	TGTGCCAGCGGGAAACTGAACACTGAAGCTTTCTTT	CASGKLNTEAFF
TRBJ2-3	TRBV29-1	TRBD2	.	TGCAGCGTTGAGCCCAGACTAGCGGGAGATAAGTATTTT	CSVEPRLAGDKYF
TRBJ2-7	TRBV5-6	.	many	TGTGCCAGCAACGTCAGCGGATACCCCCACGAGCAGTACTTC	CASNVSGYPHEQYF
TRBJ2-2	TRBV5-8	TRBD2	few	TGTGCCAGCAGCCCGGGACTAGCGGATAACACCGGGGAGCTGTTTTTT	CASSPGLADNTGELFF
TRBJ2-7	TRBV4-2	TRBD2	.	TGTGCCAGCAGCCAAGATGGGGCTAGCGGCGGCTACGAGCAGTACTTC	CASSQDGASGGYEQYF
TRBJ2-5	TRBV12-3/TRBV12-4	.	many	TGTGCCAGCAGTTTGTTCGCCGGAGAGACCCAGTACTTC	CASSLFAGETQYF
TRBJ2-5	TRBV6-1	.	few	TGTGCCAGTGACCCATTTGAGACCCAGTACTTC	CASDPFETQYF
TRBJ2-7	TRBV19	TRBD1	.	TGTGCCAGTAGTTCGCGGACAGGGGACCTTTACGAGCAGTACTTC	CASSSRTGDLYEQYF
TRBJ1-2	TRBV12-3/TRBV12-4	TRBD1	many	TGTGCCAGCCGTACAAACAGGGGGCAGGCTGGGAGCTACACCTTC	CASRTNRGQAGSYTF
TRBJ1-5	TRBV10-3	.	few	TGTGCCATCAGTGAGAGGGGGGACTATCAGCCCCAGCATTTT	CAISERGDYQPQHF
TRBJ1-6	TRBV12-3/TRBV12-4	.	.	TGTGCCAGCCGGGGGGCTTCAGATTCACCCCTCCACTTT	CASRGASDSPLHF
TRBJ1-2	TRBV28	.	many	TGTGCCAGCGCGACTCAGGGCCCCGCTAACTATGGCTACACCTTC	CASATQGPANYGYTF
TRBJ1-4	TRBV12-3/TRBV12-4	TRBD1	few	TGTGCCAGCGAAAAGGACAGGGGGGGCGAAAAACTGTTTTTT	CASEKDRGGEKLFF
TRBJ1-1	TRBV20-1	TRBD1	many	TGCAGTGCTAGTACGACAGGGGGCTTGAACACTGAAGCTTTCTTT	CSASTTGGLNTEAFF
TRBJ2-5	TRBV27	TRBD1	.	TGTGCCAGCGGGACAGACCAAGAGACCCAGTACTTC	CASGTDQETQYF
TRBJ2-2	TRBV12-3/TRBV12-4	TRBD2	.	TGTGCCAGCAGCCTAAAAAGAGGGGCTAGCGGGGGTTCCCCGGGGGAGCTGTTTTTT	CASSLKRGASGGSPGELFF
TRBJ2-5	TRBV24-1	TRBD2	few	TGTGCCACCAGTGATTTAATAGCGGGGGTCGGGGAGACCCAGTACTTC	CATSDLIAGVGETQYF
TRBJ2-5	TRBV3-1	.	many	TGTGCCAGCAGCTACGGAGGGACTGTAAGCTCCCAGTACTTC	CASSYGGTVSSQYF
TRBJ2-7	TRBV7-6	.	.	TGTGCCAGCAGCTTAGTGGAGGGGGAGATTAGCTCCTACGAGCAGTACTTC	CASSLVEGEISSYEQYF
TRBJ1-4	TRBV9	.	.	TGTGCCAGCAGCAAACAGGGAACTAATGAAAAACTGTTTTTT	CASSKQGTNEKLFF
TRBJ2-6	TRBV6-5	TRBD2	.	TGTGCCAGCAGTTACTCGGGGGGAGGGCCCTCTGGGGCCAACGTCCTGACTTTC	CASSYSGGGPSGANVLTF
TRBJ1-2	TRBV24-1	.	many	TGTGCCACCAGTGATGCTAGGACAGCAAACTATGGCTACACCTTC	CATSDARTANYGYTF
TRBJ1-1	TRBV19	.	few	TGTGCCAGTAGTACCCCCCTCGAGGGAGGGGCTTTCTTT	CASSTPLEGGAFF
TRBJ2-7	TRBV5-1	TRBD2	many	TGCGCCAGCAGCCCAGTTCGGGGCGGGACTACCTACGAGCAGTACTTC	CASSPVRGGTTYEQYF
TRBJ2-4	TRBV3-1	.	many	TGTGCCAGCAGCCAAGGACCTTGGGGCAAAAACATTCAGTACTTC	CASSQGPWGKNIQYF
TRBJ2-3	TRBV7-2	TRBD2	.	TGTGCCAGCAGCTTAGAAGGACTAGCGGGAGTGGGTTCCACAGATACGCAGTATTTT	CASSLEGLAGVGSTDTQYF
TRBJ1-5	TRBV3-1	.	many	TGTGCCAGCAGCCACCCAGGGCCTGGTCAGCCCCAGCATTTT	CASSHPGPGQPQHF
TRBJ1-4	TRBV30	.	many	TGTGCCTGGAGGACGGGCCGACGGGCGAACGAAAAACTGTTTTTT	CAWRTGRRANEKLFF
TRBJ1-5	TRBV15	.	few	TGTGCCACCCCAGGGGCTAAACAGCCCCAGCATTTT	CATPGAKQPQHF
TRBJ2-1	TRBV25-1	.	once	TGTGCCAGCAGTGCCCCACTGACTATTAATGAGCAGTTCTTC	CASSAPLTINEQFF
TRBJ2-2	TRBV9	TRBD1	.	TGTGCCAGCAGGGGCGGACAGGGTAACAGCGGGGAGCTGTTTTTT	CASRGGQGNSGELFF
TRBJ2-3	TRBV12-3/TRBV12-4	.	few	TGTGCCAGCACGTCAGATACGCAGTATTTT	CASTSDTQYF
TRBJ1-5	TRBV27	TRBD1	.	TGTGCCAGCAGTTCCCCAGGGGGCAGGGGCAATCAGCCCCAGCATTTT	CASSSPGGRGNQPQHF
TRBJ1-3	TRBV6-1	.	many	TGTGCCAGCAGATGGTCATCTGGAAACACCATATATTTT	CASRWSSGNTIYF
TRBJ2-1	TRBV5-1	TRBD2	many	TGCGCCAGCAGCTTGTTCGGGACTAGCGGGAGGGATGAGCAGTTCTTC	CASSLFGTSGRDEQFF
TRBJ2-4	TRBV7-2	.	few	TGTGCCAGCAGCTTAGGAGTCAGTTCGCGGAGGGCCAAAAACATTCAGTACTTC	CASSLGVSSRRAKNIQYF
TRBJ1-5	TRBV19	.	.	TGTGCCAGTAGTATGCGGCACCATAGCAATCAGCCCCAGCATTTT	CASSMRHHSNQPQHF
TRBJ2-7	TRBV28	TRBD1	few	TGTGCCAGCAGTTTAATCCTTTGGGACAGGGAGGCCTACGAGCAGTACTTC	CASSLILWDREAYEQYF
TRBJ1-2	TRBV3-1	.	many	TGTGCCAGCAGCCCAAACAGGGAGAATGGCTACACCTTC	CASSPNRENGYTF
TRBJ2-2	TRBV6-2/TRBV6-3	TRBD2	many	TGTGCCAGTAGAACTAGCGGGGCTAACACCGGGGAGCTGTTTTTT	CASRTSGANTGELFF
TRBJ2-1	TRBV15	TRBD1	.	TGTGCCACCAGCAGAACCCCGGGACAGGGGTACAATGAGCAGTTCTTC	CATSRTPGQGYNEQFF
TRBJ2-3	TRBV27	TRBD1	many	TGTGCCAGCAGTACCCGGGACAGGGGGCGCAGCACAGATACGCAGTATTTT	CASSTRDRGRSTDTQYF
TRBJ1-5	TRBV19	.	.	TGTGCCAGTAGTATAGCCCTCGACAAAAGAGGCAATCAGCCCCAGCATTTT	CASSIALDKRGNQPQHF
TRBJ2-7	TRBV4-3	.	many	TGCGCCAGCAGTTTACGACTAGACCTCTACGAGCAGTACTTC	CASSLRLDLYEQYF
TRBJ2-1	TRBV24-1	TRBD1	many	TGTGCCACCGCTGCAGGGACAGGGACCCACCTCAATGAGCAGTTCTTC	CATAAGTGTHLNEQFF
TRBJ1-6	TRBV3-1	.	many	TGTGCCAGCAGCCCAGGGTACCGGTCACCCCTCCACTTT	CASSPGYRSPLHF
TRBJ2-1	TRBV7-6	.	.	TGTGCCAGCAGCCATTTAGCGGAAGACTCCTACAATGAGCAGTTCTTC	CASSHLAEDSYNEQFF
TRBJ1-5	TRBV28	.	many	TGTGCCAGCAGCCCAGCTTATCAGCCCCAGCATTTT	CASSPAYQPQHF
TRBJ2-7	TRBV14	.	.	TGTGCCAGCAGCCGCCCGGGCCCTAAGTCCTACGAGCAGTACTTC	CASSRPGPKSYEQYF
TRBJ2-7	TRBV28	TRBD2	many	TGTGCCAGCAGTTTAGGGACTAGCGGGATGAGTGGATACGAGCAGTACTTC	CASSLGTSGMSGYEQYF
TRBJ2-3	TRBV11-2	.	many	TGTGCCAGCAGCCAAATGACAGGAAGGGATACGCAGTATTTT	CASSQMTGRDTQYF
TRBJ1-5	TRBV6-1	.	few	TGTGCCAGCAGTGAAGGGGGACAGCCCCAGCATTTT	CASSEGGQPQHF
TRBJ1-2	TRBV27	.	.	TGTGCCAGCAGTTTTAAGGGTTTTTATGGCTACACCTTC	CASSFKGFYGYTF
TRBJ1-2	TRBV3-1	.	many	TGTGCCAGCAGCCAAGGCTTTTTGGTCCGGGGGAGTGAGGGCTACACCTTC	CASSQGFLVRGSEGYTF
TRBJ2-1	TRBV5-8	.	many	TGTGCCAGCAGCATTCGAAGTACAGGGGGGGCTGAGCAGTTCTTC	CASSIRSTGGAEQFF
TRBJ1-1	TRBV5-1	TRBD1	many	TGCGCCAGCAGCTTGGACAGGGGGGGTGAAGCTTTCTTT	CASSLDRGGEAFF
TRBJ2-1	TRBV4-1	TRBD2	.	TGCGCCGGCAGCCAATTACCTCCCATTCGGGAGGCAGGGTACAATGAGCAGTTCTTC	CAGSQLPPIREAGYNEQFF
TRBJ2-7	TRBV7-3	TRBD1	.	TGTGCCAGCAGCTTAACTGGGTACCGGGACAGGAAACAATCCAGCTCCTACGAGCAGTACTTC	CASSLTGYRDRKQSSSYEQYF